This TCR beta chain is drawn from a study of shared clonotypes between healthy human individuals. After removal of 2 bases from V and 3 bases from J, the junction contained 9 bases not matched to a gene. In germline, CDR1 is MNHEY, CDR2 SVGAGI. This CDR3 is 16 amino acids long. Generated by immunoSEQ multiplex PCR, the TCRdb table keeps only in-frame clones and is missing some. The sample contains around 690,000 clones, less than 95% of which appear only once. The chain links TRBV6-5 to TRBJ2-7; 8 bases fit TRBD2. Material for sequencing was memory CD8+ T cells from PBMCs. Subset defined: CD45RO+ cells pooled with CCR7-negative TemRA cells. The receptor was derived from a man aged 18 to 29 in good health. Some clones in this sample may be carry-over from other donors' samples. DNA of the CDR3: TGTGCCAGCAGTTACGGACCCCTGGGACTAGACTACGAGCAGTACTTC. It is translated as CASSYGPLGLDYEQYF.